These 3 T cell receptor beta chains originate from one sample sequenced in a study of cytomegalovirus exposure and HLA in healthy donors. The PCR used 60 Vbeta and 13 Jbeta primers. Measured with immunoSEQ multiplex PCR; TCRdb has only the in-frame clones, and not every one. The sample data list over 100,000 clones. The sequenced sample consisted of PBMCs. Every receptor here comes from a man younger than 45 in good health and CMV-seronegative.

About this clone: One end of the junction fails to match germline, which may point to a read error. The genes are TRBV5-5 and TRBJ1-2, with 9 bases identical to TRBD1. Looked up from germline, CDR1 is SGHKS and CDR2 is YYEKEE (reference sequence). The CDR3 is made up of 14 amino acids. CDR3 bases: TGTGCCAGCAGCACCGGACAGGGGATGGATGGCTGCACCTTC. It specifies CASSTGQGMDGCTF.

This rearrangement joins TRBV5-6 to TRBJ2-1; maybe TRBD2 (7 bases). The V gene's germline CDR1 is SGHDT and CDR2 YYEEEE. V was clipped by 0 bases and J by 2 bases, with 12 bases between them. The CDR3 has 16 residues. CDR3 nucleotides: TGTGCCAGCAGCTTGGGTGGGGGGGGCACCTACAATGAGCAGTTCTTC. It codes for CASSLGGGGTYNEQFF.

This sequence joins TRBV30 and TRBJ2-3, with 7 bases aligning to TRBD1. The CDR3 contains 15 residues. J gave up 4 bases and V 3 bases, and 10 bases lay outside the gene matches. The germline CDR1 and CDR2 sequences are GTSNPN and SVGIG (reference sequence). The CDR3 protein is CAWSQGQKGADTQYF. In DNA form, the CDR3 reads TGTGCCTGGAGCCAGGGACAGAAGGGGGCAGATACGCAGTATTTT.